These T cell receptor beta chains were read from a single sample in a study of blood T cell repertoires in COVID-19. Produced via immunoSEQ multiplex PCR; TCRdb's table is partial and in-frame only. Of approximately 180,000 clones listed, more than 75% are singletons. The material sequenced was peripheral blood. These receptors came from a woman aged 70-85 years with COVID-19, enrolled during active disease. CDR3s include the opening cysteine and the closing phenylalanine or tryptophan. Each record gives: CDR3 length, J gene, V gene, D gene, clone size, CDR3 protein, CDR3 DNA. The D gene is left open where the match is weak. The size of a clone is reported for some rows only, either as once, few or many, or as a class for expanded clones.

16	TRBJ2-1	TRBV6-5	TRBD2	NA	CASSYLVAGRDDEQFF	TGTGCCAGCAGTTACTTGGTAGCGGGACGAGATGATGAGCAGTTCTTC
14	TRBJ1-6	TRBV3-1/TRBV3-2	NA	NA	CASSQGQFNSPLHF	TGTGCCAGCAGCCAAGGGCAGTTTAATTCACCCCTCCACTTT
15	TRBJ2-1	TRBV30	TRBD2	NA	CAWGGSSGWRNEQFF	TGTGCCTGGGGAGGGTCTAGCGGGTGGCGGAATGAGCAGTTCTTC
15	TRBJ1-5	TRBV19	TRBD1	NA	CASSISGGSNQPQHF	TGTGCCAGTAGTATCTCAGGGGGAAGCAATCAGCCCCAGCATTTT
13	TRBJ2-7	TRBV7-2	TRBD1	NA	CASSFQGETKQYF	TGTGCCAGCAGCTTTCAGGGGGAGACAAAGCAGTACTTC
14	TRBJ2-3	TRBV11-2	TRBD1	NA	CASSLRQGGDTQYF	TGTGCCAGCAGCCTGAGACAGGGTGGAGATACGCAGTATTTT
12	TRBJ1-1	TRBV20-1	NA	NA	CSASWQIPEAFF	TGCAGTGCTAGTTGGCAGATACCTGAAGCTTTCTTT
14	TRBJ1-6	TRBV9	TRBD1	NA	CASSKGQGFSPLHF	TGTGCCAGCAGCAAGGGACAGGGGTTTTCACCCCTCCACTTT
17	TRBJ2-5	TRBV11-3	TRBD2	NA	CASSLVTGLGRQETQYF	TGTGCCAGCAGCTTAGTGACGGGACTAGGAAGACAAGAGACCCAGTACTTC
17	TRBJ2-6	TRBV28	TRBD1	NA	CASTSGTGTTGANVLTF	TGTGCCAGCACTTCCGGGACAGGGACGACTGGGGCCAACGTCCTGACTTTC
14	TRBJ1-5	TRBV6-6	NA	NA	CASSSSGWNQPQHF	TGTGCCAGCAGTTCGAGTGGTTGGAATCAGCCCCAGCATTTT
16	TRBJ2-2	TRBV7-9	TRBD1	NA	CASSFSGTGDTGELFF	TGTGCCAGCAGCTTCTCCGGGACAGGGGACACCGGGGAGCTGTTTTTT
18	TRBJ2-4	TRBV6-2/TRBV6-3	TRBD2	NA	CASSATLGPLAGRYIQYF	TGTGCCAGCAGTGCTACGCTCGGGCCACTAGCGGGACGGTACATTCAGTACTTC
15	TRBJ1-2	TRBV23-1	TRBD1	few	CASSQPSDRGGCYTF	TGCGCCAGCAGTCAACCATCGGACAGGGGTGGTTGCTACACCTTC
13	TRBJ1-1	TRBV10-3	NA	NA	CAIGGGMMTEAFF	TGTGCCATCGGCGGGGGGATGATGACTGAAGCTTTCTTT
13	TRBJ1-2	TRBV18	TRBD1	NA	CASSPGRGDGYTF	TGTGCCAGCTCACCTGGCAGGGGGGATGGCTACACCTTC
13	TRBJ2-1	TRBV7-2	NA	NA	CASSSVLLNEQFF	TGTGCCAGCAGCTCAGTCCTTCTTAATGAGCAGTTCTTC
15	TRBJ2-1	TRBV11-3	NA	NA	CASSLGQGPYNEQFF	TGTGCCAGCAGCTTAGGTCAGGGCCCCTACAATGAGCAGTTCTTC
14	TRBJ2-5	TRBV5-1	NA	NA	CASSPQTSSETQYF	TGCGCCAGCAGCCCACAGACTAGTTCAGAGACCCAGTACTTC
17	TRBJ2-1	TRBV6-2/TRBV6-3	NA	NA	CASSLFSSSGFYNEQFF	TGTGCCAGCAGCCTATTCTCTAGCTCCGGTTTCTACAATGAGCAGTTCTTC
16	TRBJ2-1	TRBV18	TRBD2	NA	CASSPPTSGSFNEQFF	TGTGCCAGCTCACCACCCACTAGCGGGAGTTTTAATGAGCAGTTCTTC
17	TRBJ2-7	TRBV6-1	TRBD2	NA	CASSEALLSGSLYEQYF	TGTGCCAGCAGTGAAGCCCTCCTTAGCGGGAGTCTGTACGAGCAGTACTTC
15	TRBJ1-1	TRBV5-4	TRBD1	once	CASSWGQEVNTEAFF	TGTGCCAGCAGCTGGGGACAGGAGGTAAACACTGAAGCTTTCTTT
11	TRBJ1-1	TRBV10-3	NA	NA	CAISESHQAFF	TGTGCCATCAGTGAGTCCCATCAAGCTTTCTTT
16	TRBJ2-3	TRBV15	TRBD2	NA	CATSRGKGLTTDTQYF	TGTGCCACCAGCAGAGGCAAGGGACTAACAACAGATACGCAGTATTTT
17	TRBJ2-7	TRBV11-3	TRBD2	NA	CASSRGTSGRNTYEQYF	TGTGCCAGCAGCAGGGGGACTAGCGGGAGAAACACCTACGAGCAGTACTTC